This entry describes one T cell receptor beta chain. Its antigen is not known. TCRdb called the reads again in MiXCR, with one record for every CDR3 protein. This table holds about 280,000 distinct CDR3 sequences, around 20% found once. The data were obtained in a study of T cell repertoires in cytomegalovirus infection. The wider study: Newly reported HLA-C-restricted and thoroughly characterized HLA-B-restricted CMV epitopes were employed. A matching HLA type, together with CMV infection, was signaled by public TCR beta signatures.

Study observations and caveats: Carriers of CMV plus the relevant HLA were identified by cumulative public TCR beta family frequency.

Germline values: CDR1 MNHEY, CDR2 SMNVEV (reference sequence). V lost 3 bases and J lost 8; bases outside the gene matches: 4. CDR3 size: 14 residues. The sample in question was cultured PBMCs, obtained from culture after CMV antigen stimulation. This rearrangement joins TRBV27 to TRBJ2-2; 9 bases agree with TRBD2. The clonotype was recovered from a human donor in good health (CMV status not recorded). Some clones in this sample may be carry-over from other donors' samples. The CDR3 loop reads CASSFGLASGELFF. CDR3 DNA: TGTGCCAGCAGTTTTGGACTAGCGTCTGGGGAGCTGTTTTTT.